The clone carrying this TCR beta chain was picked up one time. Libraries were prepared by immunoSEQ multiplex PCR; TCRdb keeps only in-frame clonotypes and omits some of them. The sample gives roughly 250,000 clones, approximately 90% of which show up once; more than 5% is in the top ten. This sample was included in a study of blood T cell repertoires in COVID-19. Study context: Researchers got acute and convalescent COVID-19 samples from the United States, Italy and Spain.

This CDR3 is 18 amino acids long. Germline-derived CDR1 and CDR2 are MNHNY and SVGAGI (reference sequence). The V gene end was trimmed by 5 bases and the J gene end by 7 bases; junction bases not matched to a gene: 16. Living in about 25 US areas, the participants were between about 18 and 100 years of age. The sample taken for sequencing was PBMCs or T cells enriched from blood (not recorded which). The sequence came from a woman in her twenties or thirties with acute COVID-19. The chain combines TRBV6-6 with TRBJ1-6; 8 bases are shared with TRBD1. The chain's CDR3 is CASSPHQPSDRGNSPLHF. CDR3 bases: TGTGCCAGCAGTCCCCACCAGCCCTCCGACAGGGGCAATTCACCCCTCCACTTT.